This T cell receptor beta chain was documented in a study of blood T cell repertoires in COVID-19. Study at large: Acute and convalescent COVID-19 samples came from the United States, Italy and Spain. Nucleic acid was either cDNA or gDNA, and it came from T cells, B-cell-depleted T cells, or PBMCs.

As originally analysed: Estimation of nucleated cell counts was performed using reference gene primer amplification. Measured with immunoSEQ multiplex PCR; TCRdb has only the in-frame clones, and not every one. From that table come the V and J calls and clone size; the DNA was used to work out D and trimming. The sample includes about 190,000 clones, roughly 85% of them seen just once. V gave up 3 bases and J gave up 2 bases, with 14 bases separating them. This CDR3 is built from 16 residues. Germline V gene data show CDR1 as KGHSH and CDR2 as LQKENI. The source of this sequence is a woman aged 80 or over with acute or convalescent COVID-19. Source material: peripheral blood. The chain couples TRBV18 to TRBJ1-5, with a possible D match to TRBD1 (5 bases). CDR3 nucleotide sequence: TGTGCCAGCTCACCTTCCTTGGGGGGAGGCAATCAGCCCCAGCATTTT. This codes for CASSPSLGGGNQPQHF.